This T cell receptor beta chain was sequenced during a study of spatial heterogeneity in lung cancer. Study-level results: The number of expanded tumor alpha and beta chains correlated with mutation number. Ubiquitous expanded TCR counts tracked ubiquitous nonsynonymous mutations, and regional counts tracked regional ones.

V lost 5 bases, J lost 0 bases, and 11 bases lay in between. The CDR3 sequence is 14 residues long. Germline V gene lookup returns CDR1 MGHDK and CDR2 SYGVNS. The time point was: sample taken at primary tumor resection. Samples were donated by 72 untreated early-stage non-small cell lung cancer patients. TCRs were sequenced from unsorted whole RNA of tumor, nontumor lung or PBMC. This clonotype appeared many times. Its target is unknown. Each CDR3 protein is one row after TCRdb ran MiXCR on the 5' RACE reads. The table includes roughly 3,600 distinct CDR3 sequences, approximately 4.9% detected once. The sequences come from lung tumor tissue, collected at surgery. The receptor was isolated from a female donor with early-stage non-small cell lung cancer. The V gene is TRBV25-1, the J gene TRBJ2-7; perhaps TRBD1 as D (5 bases). This chain's CDR3 is CASSRGLYSYEQYF. CDR3 nucleotide sequence: TGTGCCAGCAGTAGGGGCCTCTACTCCTACGAGCAGTACTTC.